This T cell receptor beta chain came from a study of lymphopenia after photon versus proton radiotherapy. Per the germline V gene, CDR1 is SGHTA and CDR2 is FQGNSA. The CDR3 covers 12 residues. V shed 3 bases and J shed 5 bases, with 7 bases lying between them. Points from the study as a whole: Post-nadir diversity loss with photons came from oligoclonal expansion, particularly CD8+ Temra cells.

A note on this clone: Its specificity is unknown.

Only in-frame clones appear in the TCRdb table, and some are missing; sequencing was by immunoSEQ multiplex PCR. The data contain about 68,000 clones, about nine tenths of them singletons. V usage is TRBV7-2 and J usage is TRBJ1-2; D is unclear. This clonotype originated in a woman in her 70s with pancreatic cancer. This specimen consisted of peripheral blood, obtained from a patient treated with photon-based radiotherapy. The CDR3 is CASSLEGYGYTF. DNA for the CDR3: TGTGCCAGCAGCTTGGAGGGTTATGGCTACACCTTC.